This T cell receptor beta chain was recovered during a study of blood T cell repertoires in COVID-19. Study overall: Sites in the United States, Italy and Spain provided acute and convalescent COVID-19 samples. PBMCs, B-cell-depleted T cells, or T cells were the source of the cDNA or gDNA that made up the material.

CDR1 and CDR2 from the germline V gene are SGHRS and YFSETQ. CDR3 length equals 15 residues. V lost 4 bases and J 7 bases, leaving 17 bases between the germline ends. Patients from Seattle were sampled longitudinally, starting during active infection. Original processing methods: Counts of nucleated cells, estimated from reference gene primer amplification, were obtained. Assay used: immunoSEQ multiplex PCR; TCRdb lists only in-frame clones, some missing. D and trimming were read from the DNA, whereas the V and J calls and clone size are those reported in that table. Of over 150,000 clones listed, around 87% were seen once; the top ten hold under 15%.

The sequenced sample consisted of peripheral blood. The chain uses TRBV5-1 and TRBJ2-2; the D gene is possibly TRBD2 (6 bases). The receptor was isolated from a woman in her sixties or seventies with COVID-19, enrolled during active disease. CDR3 loop: CASSLSGRSDGELFF. The CDR3 DNA reads as TGCGCCAGCAGCCTGAGTGGGAGGTCGGACGGGGAGCTGTTTTTT. Full variable domain (rest looked up from reference TRBV5-1 and TRBJ2-2): KAGVTQTPRYLIKTRGQQVTLSCSPISGHRSVSWYQQTPGQGLQFLFEYFSETQRNKGNFPGRFSGRQFSNSRSEMNVSTLELGDSALYLCASSLSGRSDGELFFGEGSRLTVL.